This passage covers 27 T cell receptor beta chains from one sample sequenced in a study of blood T cell repertoires in COVID-19. Assay used: immunoSEQ multiplex PCR; TCRdb lists only in-frame clones, some missing. The sample contains about 210,000 clones, around 87% of which appear only once. The source material was peripheral blood. These TCRs come from a man aged 55 to 70 with acute or convalescent COVID-19.

This chain links TRBV5-1 with TRBJ2-6, with a tentative D call TRBD1 (7 bases). The CDR3 runs to 19 residues. The V end was cut by 6 bases, the J end by 3 bases, with 25 bases between. CDR1 and CDR2 from the germline V gene are SGHRS and YFSETQ. The CDR3 spells CASTRGGGGGGVGANVLTF. CDR3 coding DNA: TGCGCCAGCACTCGCGGAGGTGGAGGGGGCGGGGTTGGGGCCAACGTCCTGACTTTC.

The rearrangement links TRBV7-8 to TRBJ1-4; 11 bases agree with TRBD1. Trimming took 0 bases from V and 10 from J; bases not matched to a gene: 7. The CDR3 is 16 residues long. Germline V gene lookup returns CDR1 SGHVS and CDR2 FQNEAQ. CDR3 DNA sequence: TGTGCCAGCAGCTTAGCCGGACAGGGGGCGGAGGGAAAACTGTTTTTT. It is translated as CASSLAGQGAEGKLFF. Together with reference TRBV7-8 and TRBJ1-4, the CDR3 gives the full variable domain: GAGVSQSPRYKVAKRGQDVALRCDPISGHVSLFWYQQALGQGPEFLTYFQNEAQLDKSGLPSDRFFAERPEGSVSTLKIQRTQQEDSAVYLCASSLAGQGAEGKLFFGSGTQLSVL.

The chain links TRBV5-5 to TRBJ2-7; D is perhaps TRBD2 (5 bases). The CDR3 length is 15 residues. With 4 bases removed from V and 3 bases from J, the gap between germline ends came to 17 bases. Germline loops: CDR1 SGHKS, CDR2 YYEKEE (reference sequence). CDR3 coding DNA: TGTGCCAGCAGCCTGGACTCACCCCCGATCTACGAGCAGTACTTC. This sequence encodes CASSLDSPPIYEQYF.

The gene calls are TRBV3-1 (or the pseudogene TRBV3-2) and TRBJ1-1; possible D gene TRBD1, 5 bases. CDR3 size: 14 residues. V was cut by 3 bases and J by 1 base, with 9 bases left in between. CDR1 is LGHDT, CDR2 YNNKEL, per germline (reference sequence). The CDR3 DNA sequence: TGTGCCAGCAGCCAGACAGCCAGGAACACTGAAGCTTTCTTT. Translating it yields CASSQTARNTEAFF.

The chain recombines TRBV7-3 with TRBJ2-5; 10 bases match TRBD1. The CDR3 length is 15 residues. The junction had 5 bases not matched to a gene; V was cut back by 5 bases and J by 2 bases. From germline, CDR1 is SGHTA and CDR2 FQGTGA. CDR3 sequence reads: CASSLGQGGQETQYF. The CDR3 DNA is TGTGCCAGCAGCCTTGGACAGGGGGGACAAGAGACCCAGTACTTC.

V gene TRBV9 combines with J gene TRBJ2-2; a weak D match, TRBD1 (6 bases). This CDR3 is 15 amino acids long. Germline loops: CDR1 SGDLS, CDR2 YYNGEE. V shed 5 bases and J shed 0 bases, with 11 bases lying between them. For the CDR3, the DNA is TGTGCCAGCAGTGTCGGGACACCGAACACCGGGGAGCTGTTTTTT. Residues: CASSVGTPNTGELFF. Supplemented by reference TRBV9 and TRBJ2-2, the full variable domain reads DSGVTQTPKHLITATGQRVTLRCSPRSGDLSVYWYQQSLDQGLQFLIQYYNGEERAKGNILERFSAQQFPDLHSELNLSSLELGDSALYFCASSVGTPNTGELFFGEGSRLTVL.

V and J are TRBV7-2 and TRBJ1-5; 7 nucleotides match TRBD1. The germline V gene encodes CDR1 SGHTA and CDR2 FQGNSA. The CDR3 sequence is 16 residues long. J lost 5 bases, V lost 4 bases, and 11 bases had no gene match. CDR3 coding DNA: TGTGCCAGCAGCTCCGGACCCAGGGGGAGCCATCAGCCCCAGCATTTT. This gives the protein CASSSGPRGSHQPQHF.

The gene calls are TRBV30 and TRBJ1-2, with TRBD1 as a possible D gene (5 bases). The germline V and J ends were trimmed by 6 bases and 4 bases, with 15 bases remaining between them. Per germline, CDR1 GTSNPN and CDR2 SVGIG (reference sequence). The CDR3 has 13 amino acids. CDR3 amino acids: CACPAQRGYGYTF. The CDR3 nucleotides read TGTGCCTGCCCGGCCCAAAGGGGCTATGGCTACACCTTC.

The rearrangement links TRBV30 to TRBJ1-1; possible D gene TRBD1, 6 bases. The V gene's germline CDR1 is GTSNPN and CDR2 SVGIG (reference sequence). Trimming pared 2 bases from V and 1 base from J, leaving 8 bases between. The CDR3 covers 13 residues. This CDR3 reads CAWSRGGNTEAFF. In DNA, the CDR3 is TGTGCCTGGAGTAGAGGGGGGAACACTGAAGCTTTCTTT.

The chain recombines TRBV7-8 with TRBJ1-5; TRBD1 might be the D (6 bases). Germline CDR1 and CDR2: SGHVS and FQNEAQ. The V end lost 2 bases, the J end lost 0 bases, and 17 bases lay between the germline ends. The CDR3 contains 18 residues. CDR3 loop: CASSLFSGGGYSNQPQHF. The CDR3 region has the DNA TGTGCCAGCAGCTTATTCTCGGGGGGCGGATATAGCAATCAGCCCCAGCATTTT.

The rearrangement links TRBV28 to TRBJ2-5; TRBD1 matches at 7 bases. This CDR3 comprises 14 residues. Germline trimming cut 6 bases from V and 4 bases from J; bases unmatched to any gene: 8. CDR1 MDHEN and CDR2 SYDVKM come from the germline V gene. In DNA form, the CDR3 reads TGTGCCAGCAGCAACGACAGGGTAGGAGAGACCCAGTACTTC. Amino acids: CASSNDRVGETQYF.

This clone was found a few times. This sequence joins TRBV24-1 and TRBJ1-6; 7 bases are a match to TRBD1. The CDR3 contains 16 residues. Germline CDR1 KGHDR, CDR2 SFDVKD. J was trimmed by 7 bases and V by 4 bases; bases with no gene match: 9. CDR3 residues: CATSETHRDRNSPLHF. The CDR3 coding sequence is TGTGCCACCAGTGAGACACACCGGGACAGAAATTCACCCCTCCACTTT.

This chain links TRBV13 with TRBJ1-5; no firm D call. Germline V gene data show CDR1 as PRHDT and CDR2 as FYEKMQ (reference sequence). V was shortened by 4 bases and J by 7 bases, with 14 bases between the two germline ends. CDR3 size: 14 residues. The chain's CDR3 is CASSWRGDGQPQHF. CDR3 in DNA: TGTGCCAGCAGCTGGCGCGGGGATGGGCAGCCCCAGCATTTT.

This sequence joins TRBV7-9 and TRBJ1-4; TRBD1 is a possible D gene (5 bases). Germline values: CDR1 SEHNR, CDR2 FQNEAQ (reference sequence). This CDR3 has 14 amino acids. The V end lost 2 bases, the J end lost 8 bases, and 12 bases lay between the germline ends. DNA for the CDR3: TGTGCCAGCAGCTTAAGGGGCGCTGGGGAAAAACTGTTTTTT. Translating gives CASSLRGAGEKLFF.

This rearrangement joins TRBV13 to TRBJ2-4, with 9 nucleotides matching TRBD1. The junction had 9 bases not matched to a gene; V was cut back by 2 bases and J by 1 base. The CDR3 runs 18 residues. Germline lookup yields CDR1 PRHDT and CDR2 FYEKMQ (reference sequence). CDR3 region: CASSLTGGPRGAKNIQYF. CDR3 nucleotides: TGTGCCAGCAGCTTAACAGGGGGCCCACGGGGGGCCAAAAACATTCAGTACTTC.

This chain joins TRBV19 and TRBJ2-5, with 12 nucleotides matching TRBD2. The CDR3 sequence is 15 residues long. Per germline, CDR1 LNHDA and CDR2 SQIVND (reference sequence). V dropped 1 base and J dropped 5; count of bases not matched to a gene: 2. The chain's CDR3 is CASSIAGLAGETQYF. The CDR3 DNA sequence: TGTGCCAGTAGTATAGCCGGACTAGCGGGGGAGACCCAGTACTTC.

The chain joins TRBV9 to TRBJ1-2; TRBD1 aligns across 9 bases. Germline-derived CDR1 and CDR2 are SGDLS and YYNGEE. V lost 0 bases to trimming and J lost 5 bases; unmatched junction nucleotides: 5. The CDR3 runs 15 residues. The CDR3 spells CASSVAGTGTYGYTF. The CDR3 DNA reads TGTGCCAGCAGCGTAGCCGGGACAGGGACATATGGCTACACCTTC.

The chain carries TRBV5-1 and TRBJ1-2; TRBD1 is a possible D gene (5 bases). Trimming cost V 1 base and J 0 bases, with 10 bases left between them. Germline assignment: CDR1 SGHRS and CDR2 YFSETQ. The CDR3 consists of 15 residues. This CDR3 is CASSLYGGSNYGYTF. The CDR3 DNA follows: TGCGCCAGCAGCTTGTACGGGGGATCTAACTATGGCTACACCTTC. Full variable domain (rest looked up from reference TRBV5-1 and TRBJ1-2): KAGVTQTPRYLIKTRGQQVTLSCSPISGHRSVSWYQQTPGQGLQFLFEYFSETQRNKGNFPGRFSGRQFSNSRSEMNVSTLELGDSALYLCASSLYGGSNYGYTFGSGTRLTVV.

The chain joins TRBV7-2 to TRBJ1-5; D is unresolved. Germline V lookup: CDR1 SGHTA, CDR2 FQGNSA. The CDR3 runs 13 residues. Trimming removed 5 bases from V and 7 bases from J, with 12 bases in between. The chain's CDR3 is CASSIGFGQPQHF. The CDR3 bases are TGTGCCAGCAGCATCGGGTTTGGCCAGCCCCAGCATTTT.

This chain links TRBV5-5 with TRBJ2-1, with 11 bases lining up with TRBD2. The CDR3 covers 16 residues. Per the germline V gene, CDR1 is SGHKS and CDR2 is YYEKEE (reference sequence). The J segment lost 7 bases and the V segment lost 4 bases, leaving 10 bases of the junction unmatched. In DNA form, the CDR3 reads TGTGCCAGCAGCATCTCTAGCGGGGGGCCCGCGAATGAGCAGTTCTTC. Translating it yields CASSISSGGPANEQFF. Using reference TRBV5-5 and TRBJ2-1 for the parts outside the CDR3, the full variable domain is DAGVTQSPTHLIKTRGQQVTLRCSPISGHKSVSWYQQVLGQGPQFIFQYYEKEERGRGNFPDRFSARQFPNYSSELNVNALLLGDSALYLCASSISSGGPANEQFFGPGTRLTVL.

V gene TRBV9 combines with J gene TRBJ1-2, with 7 bases that match TRBD1. The CDR3 loop spans 13 amino acids. From germline, CDR1 is SGDLS and CDR2 YYNGEE. V lost 1 base, J lost 7 bases, and 4 bases stayed unmatched. The CDR3 region has the DNA TGTGCCAGCAGCGTACGACAGGGTCCTGGCTACACCTTC. It codes for CASSVRQGPGYTF.

The CDR3 nucleotides are TGTGCCAGCAGTGCACTTACAGGGGGCCAAGAGACCCAGTACTTC. Protein: CASSALTGGQETQYF. The rearrangement joins TRBV2 to TRBJ2-5, with 8 positions matching TRBD1. V shed 4 bases, J shed 1 base, and the junction held 5 bases outside the gene matches. CDR1 SNHLY and CDR2 FYNNEI come from the germline V gene. The CDR3 extends over 15 amino acids.

The chain employs TRBV6-5 and TRBJ2-3, with 9 bases identical to TRBD1. After removal of 4 bases from V and 3 bases from J, the junction contained 2 bases not matched to a gene. From germline, CDR1 is MNHEY and CDR2 SVGAGI. This CDR3 is built from 14 residues. The CDR3 loop reads CASSLTGGTDTQYF. In DNA, the CDR3 is TGTGCCAGCAGTTTGACAGGGGGAACAGATACGCAGTATTTT.

The chain combines TRBV9 with TRBJ1-1; unclear D gene. The ends were cut back, 0 bases at V and 1 base at J, with 10 bases in the middle. The CDR3 is 15 residues long. From germline, CDR1 is SGDLS and CDR2 YYNGEE. This chain's CDR3 is CASSVVGNRNTEAFF. As DNA, the CDR3 is TGTGCCAGCAGCGTAGTGGGCAACAGGAACACTGAAGCTTTCTTT.

The chain carries TRBV30 and TRBJ1-2; TRBD1 agrees at 7 bases. Unmatched junction bases numbered 6, after V lost 0 bases and J lost 2 bases. Germline loops: CDR1 GTSNPN, CDR2 SVGIG (reference sequence). This CDR3 is 15 amino acids long. Written as DNA, the CDR3 is TGTGCCTGGAGTGTTATTGAGACAGGGAACTATGGCTACACCTTC. Translation: CAWSVIETGNYGYTF.

V usage is TRBV7-9 and J usage is TRBJ2-7; D is possibly TRBD1 (6 bases). The CDR3 contains 14 residues. Trimming took 5 bases from V and 4 from J, leaving 15 bases between them. Germline V gene lookup returns CDR1 SEHNR and CDR2 FQNEAQ (reference sequence). CDR3 sequence (DNA): TGTGCCAGCAGCATGTACACAGGGAAATACGAGCAGTACTTC. Amino acid sequence: CASSMYTGKYEQYF.

The rearrangement joins TRBV11-3 to TRBJ2-7; 8 bases are a match to TRBD1. V shed 5 bases and J 6 bases; nucleotides not matched to a gene: 12. The germline gives CDR1 SGHNT, CDR2 YENEEA. The CDR3 is made up of 15 amino acids. In DNA, the CDR3 is TGTGCCAGCAGCCAACGGACAGGGATGGAAGGCGAGCAGTACTTC. Protein sequence: CASSQRTGMEGEQYF.